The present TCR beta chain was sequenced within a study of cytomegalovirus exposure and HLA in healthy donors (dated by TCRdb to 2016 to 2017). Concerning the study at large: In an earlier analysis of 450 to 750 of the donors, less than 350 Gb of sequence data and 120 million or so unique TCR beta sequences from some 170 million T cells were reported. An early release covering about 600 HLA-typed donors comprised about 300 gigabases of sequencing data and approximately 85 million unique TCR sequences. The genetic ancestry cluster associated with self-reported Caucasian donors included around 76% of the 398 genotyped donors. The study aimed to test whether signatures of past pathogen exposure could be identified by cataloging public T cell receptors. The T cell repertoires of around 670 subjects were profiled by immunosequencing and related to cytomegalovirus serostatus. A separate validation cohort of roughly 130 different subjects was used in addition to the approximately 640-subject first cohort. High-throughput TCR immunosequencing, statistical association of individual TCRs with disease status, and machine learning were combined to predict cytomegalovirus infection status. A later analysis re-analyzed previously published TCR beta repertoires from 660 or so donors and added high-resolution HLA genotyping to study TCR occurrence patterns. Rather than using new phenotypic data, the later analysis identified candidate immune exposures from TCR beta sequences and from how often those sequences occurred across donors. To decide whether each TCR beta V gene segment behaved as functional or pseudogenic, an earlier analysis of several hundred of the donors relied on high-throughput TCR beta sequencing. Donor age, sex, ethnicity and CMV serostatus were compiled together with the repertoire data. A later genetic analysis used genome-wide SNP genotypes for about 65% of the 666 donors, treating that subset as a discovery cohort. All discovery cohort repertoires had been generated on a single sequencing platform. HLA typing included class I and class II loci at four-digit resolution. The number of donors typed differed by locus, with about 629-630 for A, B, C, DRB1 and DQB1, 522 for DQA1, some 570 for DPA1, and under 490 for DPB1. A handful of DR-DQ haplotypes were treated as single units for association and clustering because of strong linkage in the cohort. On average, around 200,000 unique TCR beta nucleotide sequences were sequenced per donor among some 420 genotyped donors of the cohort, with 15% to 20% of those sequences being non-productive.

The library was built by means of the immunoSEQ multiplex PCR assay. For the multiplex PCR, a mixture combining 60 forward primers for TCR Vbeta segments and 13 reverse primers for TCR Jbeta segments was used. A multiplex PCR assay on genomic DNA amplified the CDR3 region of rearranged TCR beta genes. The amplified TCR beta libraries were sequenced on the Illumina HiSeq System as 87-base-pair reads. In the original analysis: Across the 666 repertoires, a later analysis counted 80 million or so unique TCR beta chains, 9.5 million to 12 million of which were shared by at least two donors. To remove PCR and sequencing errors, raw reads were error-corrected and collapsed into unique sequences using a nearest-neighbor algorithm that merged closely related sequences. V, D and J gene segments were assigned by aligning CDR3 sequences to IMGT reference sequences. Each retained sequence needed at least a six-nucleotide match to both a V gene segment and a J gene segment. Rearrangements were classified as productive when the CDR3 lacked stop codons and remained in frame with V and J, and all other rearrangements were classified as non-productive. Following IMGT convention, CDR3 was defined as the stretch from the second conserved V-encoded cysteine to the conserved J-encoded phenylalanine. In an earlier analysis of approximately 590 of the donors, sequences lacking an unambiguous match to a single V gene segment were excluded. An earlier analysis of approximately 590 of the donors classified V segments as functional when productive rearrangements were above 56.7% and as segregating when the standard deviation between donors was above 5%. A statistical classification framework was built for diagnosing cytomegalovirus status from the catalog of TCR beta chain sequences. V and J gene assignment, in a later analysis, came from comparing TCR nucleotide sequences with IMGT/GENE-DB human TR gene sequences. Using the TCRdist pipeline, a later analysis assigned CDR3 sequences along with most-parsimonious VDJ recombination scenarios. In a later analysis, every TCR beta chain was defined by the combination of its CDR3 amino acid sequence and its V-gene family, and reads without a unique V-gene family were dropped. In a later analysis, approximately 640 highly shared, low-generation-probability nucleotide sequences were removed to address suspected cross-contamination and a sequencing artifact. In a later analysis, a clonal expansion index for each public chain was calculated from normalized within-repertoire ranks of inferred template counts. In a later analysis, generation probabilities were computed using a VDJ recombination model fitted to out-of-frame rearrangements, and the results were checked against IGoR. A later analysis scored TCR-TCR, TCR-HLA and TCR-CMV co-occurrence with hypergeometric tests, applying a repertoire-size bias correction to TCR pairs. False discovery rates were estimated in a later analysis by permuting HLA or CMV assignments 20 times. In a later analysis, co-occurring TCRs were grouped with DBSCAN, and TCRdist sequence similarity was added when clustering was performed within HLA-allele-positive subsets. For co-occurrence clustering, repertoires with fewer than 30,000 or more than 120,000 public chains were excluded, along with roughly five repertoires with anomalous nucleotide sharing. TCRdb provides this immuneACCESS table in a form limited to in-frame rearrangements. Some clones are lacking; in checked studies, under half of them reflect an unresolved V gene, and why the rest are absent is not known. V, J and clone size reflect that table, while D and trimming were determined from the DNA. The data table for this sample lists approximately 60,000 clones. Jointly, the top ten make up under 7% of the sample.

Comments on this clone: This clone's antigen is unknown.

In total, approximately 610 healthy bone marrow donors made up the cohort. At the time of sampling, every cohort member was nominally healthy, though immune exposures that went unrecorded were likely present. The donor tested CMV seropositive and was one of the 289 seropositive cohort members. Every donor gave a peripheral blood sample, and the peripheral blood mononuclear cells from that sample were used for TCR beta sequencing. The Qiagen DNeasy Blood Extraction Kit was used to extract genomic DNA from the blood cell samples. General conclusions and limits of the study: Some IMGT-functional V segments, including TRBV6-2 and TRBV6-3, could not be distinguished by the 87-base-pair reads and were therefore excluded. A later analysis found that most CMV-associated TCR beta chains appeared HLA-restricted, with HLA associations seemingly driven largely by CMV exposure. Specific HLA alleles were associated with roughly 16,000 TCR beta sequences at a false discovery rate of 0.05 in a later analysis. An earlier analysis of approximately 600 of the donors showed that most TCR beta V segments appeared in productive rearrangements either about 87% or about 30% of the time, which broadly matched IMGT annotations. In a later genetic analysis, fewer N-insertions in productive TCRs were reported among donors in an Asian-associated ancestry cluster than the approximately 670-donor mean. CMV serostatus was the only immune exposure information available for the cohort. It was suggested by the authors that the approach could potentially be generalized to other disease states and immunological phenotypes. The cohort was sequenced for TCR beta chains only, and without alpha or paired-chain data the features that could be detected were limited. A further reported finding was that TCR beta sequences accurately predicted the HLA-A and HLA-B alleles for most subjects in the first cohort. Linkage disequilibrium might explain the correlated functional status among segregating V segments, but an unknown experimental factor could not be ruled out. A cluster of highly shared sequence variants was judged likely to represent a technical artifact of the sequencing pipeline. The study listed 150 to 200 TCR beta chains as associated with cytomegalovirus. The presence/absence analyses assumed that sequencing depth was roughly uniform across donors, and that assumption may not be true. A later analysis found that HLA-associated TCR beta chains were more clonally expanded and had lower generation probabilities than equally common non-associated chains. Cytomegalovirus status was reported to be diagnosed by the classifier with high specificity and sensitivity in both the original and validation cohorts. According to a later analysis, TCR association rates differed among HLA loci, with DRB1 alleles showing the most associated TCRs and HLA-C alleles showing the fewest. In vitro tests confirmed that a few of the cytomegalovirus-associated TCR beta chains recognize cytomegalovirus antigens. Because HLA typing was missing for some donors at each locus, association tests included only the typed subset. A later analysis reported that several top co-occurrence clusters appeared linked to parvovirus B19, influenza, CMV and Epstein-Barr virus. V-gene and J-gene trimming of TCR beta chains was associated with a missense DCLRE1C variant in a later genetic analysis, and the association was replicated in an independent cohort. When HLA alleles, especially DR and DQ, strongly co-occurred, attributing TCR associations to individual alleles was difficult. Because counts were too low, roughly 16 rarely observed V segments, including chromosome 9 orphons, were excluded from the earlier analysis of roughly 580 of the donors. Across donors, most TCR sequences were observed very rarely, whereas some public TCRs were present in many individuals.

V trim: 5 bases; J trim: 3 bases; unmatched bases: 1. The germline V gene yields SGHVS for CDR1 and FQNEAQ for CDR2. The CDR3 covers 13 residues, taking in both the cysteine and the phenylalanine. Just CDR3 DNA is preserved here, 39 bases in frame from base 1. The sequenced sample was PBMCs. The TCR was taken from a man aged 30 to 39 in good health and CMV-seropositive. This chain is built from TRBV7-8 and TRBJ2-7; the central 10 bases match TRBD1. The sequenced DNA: TGTGCCAGCAGCAGGGACAGGGGCTACGAGCAGTACTTC. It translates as CASSRDRGYEQYF.